Included here is one T cell receptor beta chain sequence, with context. Its matching antigen is unknown. These data belong to a study of OX40 agonist ivuxolimab in advanced cancers. Study details: Patients assigned to dose escalation were diagnosed with hepatocellular carcinoma, melanoma, renal cell or head and neck cancer.

V lost 0 bases to trimming and J lost 4 bases, with 8 bases between them. This CDR3 is built from 14 residues. The germline CDR1 and CDR2 sequences are SGDLS and YYNGEE. The protocol was immunoSEQ multiplex PCR, while the TCRdb copy is restricted to in-frame clones and leaves out a portion. The table includes nearly 65,000 clones, 91% detected once. Study observations and caveats: The study observed clonal expansion of CD4+ and CD8+ blood T cells by week 6 at 0.1 to 3.0 mg/kg. Antigen specificity was not determined for the expanded peripheral T cells.

This receptor was identified in an adult with an advanced solid tumor such as melanoma, head and neck, liver or kidney cancer. The sequencing used CD4+ or CD8+ T cells sorted from blood, collected in a trial of the OX40 agonist ivuxolimab. The chain joins TRBV9 to TRBJ2-1; a weak D match, TRBD2 (6 bases). CDR3 region: CASSVAGAYNEQFF. Here the CDR3 DNA reads TGTGCCAGCAGCGTAGCGGGAGCTTACAATGAGCAGTTCTTC.